Listed below are T cell receptor delta chains from one sample, sequenced in a study of gamma-delta chains in newborns, infants, children. TCRdb ran CATT on the reads. The sample yields 4,000 to 4,500 delta-chain clones, around 0.6% seen once. The sequencing input was blood. All receptors derive from a child who was a newborn, infant or young child, either healthy, febrile or measles-vaccinated (not recorded which). Each CDR3 is given with its conserved first and last residue.

>TRDV2|TRDJ3
CACDTVPSGGYPGGTWDTRQMFF
>TRDV2|TRDJ3
CACDLEPLTGANASSWDTRQVFF
>TRDV2|TRDJ3
CACDTVLGDTSSWDTRQMFF
>TRDV2|TRDJ2
CACDRGYWTAQPFF
>TRDV2|TRDJ3
CACDTWGPPLSWDTRQMFF
>TRAV29/DV5|TRDJ2
CSVLLCSKRGPLTGGILTAQLFF
>TRDV2|TRDJ3
CACDTKRGWDTRQMFF
>TRDV2|TRDJ1
CACDKILGDALIF
>TRDV2|TRDJ3
CACDTGGPSSWDTRQMFF
>TRDV2|TRDJ2
CACDRGYWTAQLFF
>TRDV1|TRDJ3
CALGEPPPIRLSWDTRQMFF
>TRDV2|TRDJ2
CACDTLHWGIRGQLFF
>TRDV2|TRDJ3
CACDTTWGILGWDTRQTFF
>TRDV2|TRDJ3
CACDLLGDTTWDTRQMFF
>TRDV2|TRDJ3
CACDKLGGSSWDTRQMFF
>TRDV3|TRDJ1
CASLYSLTGGLPYTDKLIF
>TRDV2|TRDJ3
CACDPPGGIFSSWDTRQMFF
>TRDV2|TRDJ3
CACDTSWGSSSWDTRQMFF
>TRDV2|TRDJ3
CACDTGDRGTWDTRQMFF
>TRDV2|TRDJ3
CACDRLGDRSWDTRQMFF
>TRDV2|TRDJ2
CACDSLGDTPALTAQLFF
>TRDV1|TRDJ2
CALGDSWDLTAQLFF
>TRDV2|TRDJ1
CACDKSTGGPYTDKLIF
>TRDV2|TRDJ3
CACDTVWGGWDTRQMFF
>TRDV3|TRDJ2
CAFGGAQLFF
>TRDV2|TRDJ3
CACDTLLGGSSWDTRQMFF
>TRDV1|TRDJ1
CALGEVTWGDTDKLIF
>TRDV2|TRDJ3
CACDSILGGTWDTRQMFF
>TRDV2|TRDJ2
CARDVLGETAQPFF